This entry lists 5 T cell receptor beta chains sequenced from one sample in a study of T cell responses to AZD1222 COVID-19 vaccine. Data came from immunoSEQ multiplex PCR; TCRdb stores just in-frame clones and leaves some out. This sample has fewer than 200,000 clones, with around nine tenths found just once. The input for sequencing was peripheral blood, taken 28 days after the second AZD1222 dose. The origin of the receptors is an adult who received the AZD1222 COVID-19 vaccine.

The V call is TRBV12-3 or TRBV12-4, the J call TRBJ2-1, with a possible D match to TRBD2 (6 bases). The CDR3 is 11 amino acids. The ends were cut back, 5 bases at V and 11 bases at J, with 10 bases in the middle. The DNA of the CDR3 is TGTGCCAGCAGTCCGGGAGCGCAGCAGTTCTTC. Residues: CASSPGAQQFF.

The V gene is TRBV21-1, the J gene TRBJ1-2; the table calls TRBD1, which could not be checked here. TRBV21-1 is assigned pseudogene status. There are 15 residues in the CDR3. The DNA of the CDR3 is TGTGCCAGCAGCAGAGAAGGCCCCCAGGGGGATGGCTACACCTTC. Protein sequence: CASSREGPQGDGYTF.

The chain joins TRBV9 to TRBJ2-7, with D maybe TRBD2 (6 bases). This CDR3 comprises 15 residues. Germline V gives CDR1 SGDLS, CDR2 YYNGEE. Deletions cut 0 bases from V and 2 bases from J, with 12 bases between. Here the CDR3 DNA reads TGTGCCAGCAGCGTAGCCTCTAGCGCTCCCTACGAGCAGTACTTC. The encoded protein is CASSVASSAPYEQYF.

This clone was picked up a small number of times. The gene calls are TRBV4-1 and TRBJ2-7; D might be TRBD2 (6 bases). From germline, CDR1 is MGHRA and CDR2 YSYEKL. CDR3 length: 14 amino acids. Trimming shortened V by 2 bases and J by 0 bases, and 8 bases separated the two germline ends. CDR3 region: CASSQQTSSYEQYF. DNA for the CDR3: TGCGCCAGCAGCCAACAGACTAGCTCCTACGAGCAGTACTTC.

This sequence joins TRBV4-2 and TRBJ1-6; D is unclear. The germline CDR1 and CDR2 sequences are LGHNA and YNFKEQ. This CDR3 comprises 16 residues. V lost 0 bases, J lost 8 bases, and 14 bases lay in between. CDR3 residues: CASSQDLRGSYSPLHF. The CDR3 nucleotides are TGTGCCAGCAGCCAAGATTTGCGGGGTTCCTATTCACCCCTCCACTTT.